The 2 T cell receptor beta chains listed next were all sequenced from one sample in a study of blood T cells in healthy people across ages. A J-beta primer mix and a sample-barcoded 5' primer were used in a second PCR of roughly 6 to 12 cycles. TCRdb re-derived calls from the 5' RACE reads in MiXCR, one entry per CDR3 protein. The sample holds roughly 800,000 distinct CDR3 sequences; around 25% are singletons and the top ten take about 2.9%. These same data were also listed under a study on T cells of mothers and their children.

Specimen: blood. These receptors were taken from a boy aged 10-17 years in good health.

This clonotype was picked up a small number of times. This chain connects TRBV5-1 to TRBJ2-1; 7 bases map to TRBD2. V gave up 4 bases and J gave up 0 bases; unmatched junction bases: 7. The CDR3 sequence is 16 residues long. Germline values: CDR1 SGHRS, CDR2 YFSETQ. CDR3 coding DNA: TGCGCCAGCAGCCACTATAGCGGGCTCTCCTACAATGAGCAGTTCTTC. Translated, it gives CASSHYSGLSYNEQFF.

The gene calls are TRBV5-1 and TRBJ2-5; D is ambiguous. This CDR3 has 9 amino acids. Germline V lookup: CDR1 SGHRS, CDR2 YFSETQ. The V end lost 6 bases, the J end lost 7 bases, and 4 bases lay between the germline ends. CDR3 residues: CASTRTQYF. Written as DNA, the CDR3 is TGCGCCAGCACTCGGACCCAGTACTTC.